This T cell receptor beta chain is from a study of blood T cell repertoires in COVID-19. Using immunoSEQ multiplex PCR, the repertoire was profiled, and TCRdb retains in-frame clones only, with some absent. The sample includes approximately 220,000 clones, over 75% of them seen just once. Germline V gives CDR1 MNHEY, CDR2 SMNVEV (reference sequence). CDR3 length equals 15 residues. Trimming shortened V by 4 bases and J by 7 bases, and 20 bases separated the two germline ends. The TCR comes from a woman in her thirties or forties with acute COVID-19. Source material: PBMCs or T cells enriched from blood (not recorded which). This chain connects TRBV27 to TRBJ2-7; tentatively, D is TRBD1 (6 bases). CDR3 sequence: CASSWFSDRPREQYF. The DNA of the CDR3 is TGTGCCAGCAGTTGGTTTTCCGACAGGCCTAGAGAGCAGTACTTC.